This entry is about one T cell receptor beta chain. The data belong to a study of T and B cells in COVID-19 patients. Blood genomic DNA input for TRB amplification was roughly 220-500 ng. Looked up from germline, CDR1 is SQVTM and CDR2 is ANQGSEA. V was clipped by 3 bases and J by 4 bases; unmatched bases: 7. The CDR3 totals 15 residues. Multiplex PCR with BIOMED2 TRB-A/B primer pools amplified TRB rearrangements. One entry per CDR3 protein results from TCRdb running MiXCR on the multiplex PCR reads. Of roughly 9,500 distinct CDR3 sequences detected, around 27% appear once; the ten largest clones hold roughly 27%.

The sequence was obtained from a human donor who had recovered from COVID-19. This chain joins TRBV29-1 and TRBJ1-1, with 11 bases matching TRBD1. Sequencing input: blood. The CDR3 DNA sequence: TGCAGCGTTGATACGTACGGGACAGGGGGCACTGAAGCTTTCTTT. It specifies CSVDTYGTGGTEAFF.